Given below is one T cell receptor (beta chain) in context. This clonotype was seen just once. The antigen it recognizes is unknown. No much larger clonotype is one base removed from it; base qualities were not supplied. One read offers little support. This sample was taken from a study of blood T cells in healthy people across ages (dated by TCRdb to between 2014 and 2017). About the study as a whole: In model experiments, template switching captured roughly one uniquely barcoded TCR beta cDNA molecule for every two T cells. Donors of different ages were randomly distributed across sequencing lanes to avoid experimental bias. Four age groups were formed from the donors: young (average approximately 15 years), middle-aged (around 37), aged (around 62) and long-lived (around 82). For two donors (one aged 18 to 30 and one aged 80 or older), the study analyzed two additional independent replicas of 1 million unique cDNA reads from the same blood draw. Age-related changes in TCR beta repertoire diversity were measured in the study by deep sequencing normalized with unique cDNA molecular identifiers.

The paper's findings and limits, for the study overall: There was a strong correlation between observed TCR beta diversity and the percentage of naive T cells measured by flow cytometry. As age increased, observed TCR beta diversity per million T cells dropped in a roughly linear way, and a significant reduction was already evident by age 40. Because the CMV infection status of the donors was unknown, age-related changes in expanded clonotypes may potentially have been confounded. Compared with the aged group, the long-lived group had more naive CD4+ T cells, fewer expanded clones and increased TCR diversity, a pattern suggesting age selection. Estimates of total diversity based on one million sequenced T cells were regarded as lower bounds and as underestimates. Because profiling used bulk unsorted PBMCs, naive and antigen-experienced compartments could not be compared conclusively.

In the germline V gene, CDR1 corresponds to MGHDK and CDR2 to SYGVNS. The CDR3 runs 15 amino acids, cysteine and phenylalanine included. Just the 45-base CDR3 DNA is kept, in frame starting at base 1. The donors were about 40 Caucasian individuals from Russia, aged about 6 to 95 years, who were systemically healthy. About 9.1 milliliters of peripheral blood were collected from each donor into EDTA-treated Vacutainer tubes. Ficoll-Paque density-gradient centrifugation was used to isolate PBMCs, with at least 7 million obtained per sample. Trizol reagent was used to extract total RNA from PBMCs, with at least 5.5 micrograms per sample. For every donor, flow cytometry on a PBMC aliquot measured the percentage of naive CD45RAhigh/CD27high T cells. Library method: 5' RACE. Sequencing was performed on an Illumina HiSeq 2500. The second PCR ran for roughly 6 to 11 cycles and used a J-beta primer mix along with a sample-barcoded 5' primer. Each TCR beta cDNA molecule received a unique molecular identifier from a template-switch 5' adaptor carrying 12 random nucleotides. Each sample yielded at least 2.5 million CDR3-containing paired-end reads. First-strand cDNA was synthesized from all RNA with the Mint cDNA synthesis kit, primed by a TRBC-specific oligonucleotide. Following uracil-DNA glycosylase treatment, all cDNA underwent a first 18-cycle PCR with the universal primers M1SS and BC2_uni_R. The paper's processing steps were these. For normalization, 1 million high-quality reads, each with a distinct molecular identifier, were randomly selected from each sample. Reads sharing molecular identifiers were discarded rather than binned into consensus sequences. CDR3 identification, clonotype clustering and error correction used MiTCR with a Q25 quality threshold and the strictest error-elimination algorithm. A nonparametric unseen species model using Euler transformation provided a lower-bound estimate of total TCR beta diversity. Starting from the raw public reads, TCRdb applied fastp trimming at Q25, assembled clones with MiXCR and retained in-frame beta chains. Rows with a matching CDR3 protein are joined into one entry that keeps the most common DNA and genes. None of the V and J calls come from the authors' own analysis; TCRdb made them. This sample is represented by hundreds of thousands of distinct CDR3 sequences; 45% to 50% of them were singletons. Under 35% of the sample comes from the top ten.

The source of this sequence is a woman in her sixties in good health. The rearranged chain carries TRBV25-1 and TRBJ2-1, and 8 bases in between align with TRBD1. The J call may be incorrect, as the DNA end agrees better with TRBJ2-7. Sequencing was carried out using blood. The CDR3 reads CASRTDRGGYNEQYF. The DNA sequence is TGTGCCAGCAGGACCGACAGGGGAGGCTACAATGAGCAGTACTTC.